This T cell receptor beta chain comes out of a study of blood T cell repertoires in COVID-19 (dated by TCRdb to the early 2020s). Study-wide context: Collaborator samples came from the United States, Italy and Spain and covered acute and convalescent phases of COVID-19. A de-identified subject ID, COVID-19 status, age in years and sex were almost always included in the sample metadata. Where HLA class I and class II types were available, the types were taken from metadata supplied by the sample provider, not from assay-based typing. The samples were drawn from the first 160 participants of the ongoing ImmuneRACE study and from more than 1,000 subjects provided by 6 global collaborators. Deeply sampled blood TCRbeta repertoires from subjects exposed to, actively infected with, or recovered from COVID-19 were included in the dataset. A freely available public database, intended as a resource for researchers studying the immune response to SARS-CoV-2, is where the repertoires were released. The material from the prospective study consisted of cDNA or gDNA derived from T cells, B-cell-depleted T cells, or PBMCs. Broad study findings and their caveats: How much clinical and demographic metadata was included differed by source and by participant, and the metadata was provided uncurated.

To note about this clone: What antigen it recognizes has not been identified. It has no much larger one-base neighbor in the sample; base qualities were not kept.

TCRbeta CDR3 regions were amplified from genomic DNA using the immunoSEQ Assay, a bias-controlled multiplex PCR. As for how the authors treated the data: Nucleated cell counts per sample were estimated from amplification of reference gene primers within the assay. To quantify the absolute abundance of each unique TCRbeta CDR3 rearrangement, sequence reads were collapsed and filtered. For each sample, productive Simpson clonality was calculated by taking the square root of Simpson's diversity index across productive rearrangements. The source is immuneACCESS, and TCRdb retained only in-frame sequences with V and J called. Part of the clones is not carried over; for the studies checked, unresolved V genes explain less than half of this, and the remainder is unexplained. The DNA was the basis for D and trimming; V, J and clone size are from that table. The sample records 110,000 or so clones, 75% to 85% of which are singletons. The ten biggest clones cover about 10% of the sample.

Whole blood was collected in K2EDTA tubes by collaborating institutions according to the institutions' own protocols. For TCRbeta analysis, collaborators shipped samples in one of three forms: frozen whole blood, isolated PBMCs, or DNA extracted from either of those sample types. CDR1 SEHNR and CDR2 FQNEAQ are derived from the germline V gene (reference sequence). V has 4 bases trimmed and J has 6 bases trimmed; junction bases matching no gene number 7. The CDR3, cysteine through phenylalanine, is 14 amino acids long. This entry keeps only the CDR3 DNA: 42 bases, framed from base 1. Rearrangement joined TRBV7-9 to TRBJ2-7; 9 bases in between match TRBD1. Specimen: peripheral blood. The sequence was collected from a human donor in a cohort sampled during active COVID-19. The encoded CDR3 is CASSSPGQGIEQYF. The nucleotide sequence is TGTGCCAGCAGCTCCCCGGGACAGGGCATCGAGCAGTACTTC.